Following are 10 T cell receptor beta chains from one sample sequenced in a study of T cells in Graves' hyperthyroidism and ophthalmopathy. The TCR beta CDR3 regions underwent amplification using RNA transcripts as the source. First-round RT-PCR of the TCR CDR3 relied on the HTBI primer set. TCRdb re-called the multiplex PCR reads through MiXCR, storing one row per CDR3 protein. The profile covers fewer than 350,000 distinct CDR3 sequences, with around a sixth appearing a single time and under 55% taken by the ten largest. Sequencing was done on a sample of blood. The receptors come from a woman aged 45-60 years with Graves' hyperthyroidism.

This clonotype was seen at least ten times. This chain connects TRBV28 to TRBJ1-1; no reliable D call. This CDR3 has 14 amino acids. V lost 2 bases to trimming and J lost 0 bases, with 7 bases between them. Germline V gene sequence: CDR1 MDHEN, CDR2 SYDVKM. Written as DNA, the CDR3 is TGTGCCAGCAGTTTACTGGGGATGAACACTGAAGCTTTCTTT. Protein: CASSLLGMNTEAFF.

This clonotype was detected ten times or more. The chain links TRBV6-1 to TRBJ2-7; 8 positions agree with TRBD1. The germline V gene encodes CDR1 MNHNS and CDR2 SASEGT. After removal of 1 base from V and 7 bases from J, the junction contained 6 bases not matched to a gene. CDR3 length: 14 residues. The CDR3 region has the DNA TGTGCCAGCAGTGAAGTAGGACAGGGAATGGAGCAGTACGTC. Protein sequence: CASSEVGQGMEQYV.

This clonotype was recorded many times. The rearrangement links TRBV12-3 or TRBV12-4 to TRBJ2-3; perhaps D is TRBD1 or TRBD2 (5 bases each). Deletions cut 5 bases from V and 4 bases from J, with 16 bases between. The CDR3 consists of 15 residues. The CDR3 DNA is TGTGCCAGCAGTCCCCCGGGGCTAGGCGCAGATACGCAGTATTTT. Residues: CASSPPGLGADTQYF.

The chain uses TRBV10-1 and TRBJ2-3; D not certain. CDR1 is WNHNN and CDR2 is SYGVQD in the germline V gene (reference sequence). The CDR3 runs to 13 residues. Trimming removed 5 bases from V and 3 bases from J, with 9 bases in between. Here the CDR3 reads CASSSFWTDTQYF. The CDR3 region has the DNA TGCGCCAGCAGTAGCTTCTGGACAGATACGCAGTATTTT.

The rearrangement links TRBV7-9 to TRBJ2-1; 9 positions agree with TRBD2. The CDR3 consists of 17 residues. The J segment lost 0 bases and the V segment lost 3 bases, leaving 6 bases of the junction unmatched. The germline V gene has CDR1 SEHNR and CDR2 FQNEAQ (reference sequence). Here the CDR3 reads CASSFGLARRSYNEQFF. The CDR3 region has the DNA TGTGCCAGCAGCTTCGGACTAGCGCGACGCTCCTACAATGAGCAGTTCTTC.

Of note for this clonotype: A much larger clone is a single base away; this may be a read error. The V gene is TRBV3-1, the J gene TRBJ2-6; D is perhaps TRBD1 (6 bases). The V end lost 4 bases, the J end lost 0 bases, and 7 bases lay between the germline ends. CDR3 length equals 15 residues. Germline V gene lookup returns CDR1 LGHDT and CDR2 YNNKEL (reference sequence). The chain's CDR3 is CASSRDISGANVLTF. The DNA of the CDR3 is TGTGCCAGCAGCCGGGACATCTCTGGGGCCAACGTCCTGACTTTC.

The genes are TRBV6-1 and TRBJ2-2; possible D gene TRBD1, 6 bases. Germline CDR1 is MNHNS and CDR2 is SASEGT. Trimming removed 0 bases at V and 0 bases at J, with 11 bases between. The length of the CDR3 is 17 residues. The CDR3 is CASSEARGTSNTGELFF. The CDR3 region has the DNA TGTGCCAGCAGTGAAGCGAGAGGGACATCGAACACCGGGGAGCTGTTTTTT.

V and J are TRBV28 and TRBJ2-3, with 10 bases fitting TRBD2. The V gene end was trimmed by 7 bases and the J gene end by 0 bases; junction bases not matched to a gene: 4. The CDR3 length is 15 residues. Germline V CDR1 and CDR2: MDHEN, SYDVKM. CDR3 DNA sequence: TGTGCCAGCACCTTGACTAGCGGGAGCACAGATACGCAGTATTTT. Protein product: CASTLTSGSTDTQYF. The whole variable domain, filled in from reference TRBV28 and TRBJ2-3, reads DVKVTQSSRYLVKRTGEKVFLECVQDMDHENMFWYRQDPGLGLRLIYFSYDVKMKEKGDIPEGYSVSREKKERFSLILESASTNQTSMYLCASTLTSGSTDTQYFGPGTRLTVL.

This clonotype was counted at least ten times. This CDR3 is CASSLFPPGQDWGDTEAFF. In DNA form, the CDR3 reads TGCGCCAGCAGCTTGTTTCCCCCCGGACAGGATTGGGGAGACACTGAAGCTTTCTTT. V gene TRBV5-1 combines with J gene TRBJ1-1, with 7 bases lining up with TRBD1. V lost 1 base, J lost 3 bases, and 18 bases stayed unmatched. In germline, CDR1 is SGHRS, CDR2 YFSETQ. This CDR3 has 19 amino acids. The complete variable domain, with remaining parts taken from reference TRBV5-1 and TRBJ1-1, reads KAGVTQTPRYLIKTRGQQVTLSCSPISGHRSVSWYQQTPGQGLQFLFEYFSETQRNKGNFPGRFSGRQFSNSRSEMNVSTLELGDSALYLCASSLFPPGQDWGDTEAFFGQGTRLTVV.

This chain connects TRBV5-1 to TRBJ2-5; TRBD2 is a possible D gene (6 bases). V lost 1 base and J lost 2, with 24 bases in between. This CDR3 has 19 amino acids. Germline loops: CDR1 SGHRS, CDR2 YFSETQ. The CDR3 sequence: CASSLSSSESVLGQETQYF. The CDR3 DNA reads as TGCGCCAGCAGCTTGTCGTCTAGCGAGAGTGTTTTGGGTCAAGAGACCCAGTACTTC.